This T cell receptor beta chain is drawn from a study of T cell responses to AZD1222 COVID-19 vaccine. Study at large: Second-dose intervals near 4 or 12 weeks were combined.

Sequencing used immunoSEQ multiplex PCR; TCRdb keeps in-frame clones, though not all of them. This sample has 60,000 to 85,000 clones; approximately 81% occur once, and the top ten carry over 20%. The CDR3 has 12 residues. V shed 3 bases and J shed 5 bases, with 5 bases lying between them. Looked up from germline, CDR1 is MDHEN and CDR2 is SYDVKM. The material was peripheral blood, obtained on day 0 of AZD1222 vaccination. V is TRBV28 and J is TRBJ1-5; no clear D. This clonotype was sampled from an adult in good health. Here the CDR3 DNA reads TGTGCCAGCAGTTTCGGATATCAGCCCCAGCATTTT. Protein sequence: CASSFGYQPQHF. The whole variable domain, filled in from reference TRBV28 and TRBJ1-5, reads DVKVTQSSRYLVKRTGEKVFLECVQDMDHENMFWYRQDPGLGLRLIYFSYDVKMKEKGDIPEGYSVSREKKERFSLILESASTNQTSMYLCASSFGYQPQHFGDGTRLSIL.